This T cell receptor (beta chain) was sequenced for a study of molecular identifiers for immune sequencing clone quantification (dated by TCRdb to the late 2010s). For the study in its entirety: For a replicate experiment, the RNA from either 20,000 or 100,000 naive CD8 T cells was divided into five aliquots, and four of those aliquots went on to sequencing. This methods study benchmarked molecular-identifier clustering-based TCR repertoire sequencing (MIDCIRS) and TCR RNA copy counting, using CD8 T cells to do so. The investigation overall reported the following: Spiked-in Jurkat TCR RNA equivalent to a single cell was reported to be detectable even among over 800,000 naive CD8 T cells. The naive libraries included spiked-in Jurkat TCR RNA (10 copies' worth), and this Jurkat TCR RNA is not part of the donor repertoire. Identical TCR molecules sharing a barcode could cause highly expanded clone sizes to be underestimated. Modeling gave 3 to 3.5 recovered TCR RNA copies per cell versus around 10 by digital PCR, implying about 30% capture efficiency. In CMV-specific effector cells, clones with more than 20 RNA copies accounted for over 97% of molecules, whereas in naive cells such clones accounted for under 1%. When barcode sub-clustering was left out, chimeric consensus sequences inflated TCR diversity, with chimeras reaching as high as 47%.

The CDR3 runs 16 amino acids, cysteine and phenylalanine included. Only CDR3 DNA is held: 48 bases, read in frame from base 1. Germline trimming: 2 bases from V, 7 bases from J; junction bases outside gene matches: 8. The method behind the library was PCR. Instrument used: Illumina HiSeq 4000. Bulk TCR libraries were generated as previously described, with the TCR primers listed in Table S5 used. Total RNA was purified with the Qiagen AllPrep DNA/RNA kit. Before analysis, reads from multiple sequencing runs of the same library were pooled. Per the source publication's procedure: Reads were retained only if their TCR constant sequence matched exactly, and those retained reads were trimmed to 150 nt and grouped according to their 12-nt molecular barcodes. Within each barcode group, reads were sub-clustered at a 15% Levenshtein threshold, and quality-weighted consensus sequences were built per RNA molecule. Non-functional sequences were removed, as were lower-count sequences one edit away from another. Based on a fit of two negative binomial distributions, barcode sub-clusters having less than 20% of the maximum read count were discarded. Starting from the raw public reads, TCRdb applied fastp trimming at Q25, assembled clones with MiXCR and retained in-frame beta chains. One record per CDR3 amino acid sequence lists the most common genes and DNA. The V and J calls here are based on TCRdb, not the publication. Across this sample there are more than 450,000 distinct CDR3 sequences, with roughly 23% seen only once. Around 0.84% of the sample is held by the ten biggest clonotypes.

Libraries of naive CD8 T cells were generated from roughly 18,000 to 920,000 sorted cells, with 10%, 30% or 50% of the purified RNA used. Naive CD8 T cells were FACS-sorted as CD8+CD4-CCR7+CD45RA+ on a BD FACSAria II into RLT Plus buffer. To test detection sensitivity, Jurkat RNA equivalent to roughly nine TCR copies was spiked into samples of roughly 18,000-1,000,000 naive CD8 T cells. CD8 T cells were enriched using RosetteSep CD8+ T Cell Enrichment Cocktail and Ficoll-Paque, and the enriched cells then underwent ACK red cell lysis. This clonotype was counted a few times. Its recognized antigen is unknown. Qualities for individual bases were not recorded, and no much larger clone is one base off.

The chain was built from TRBV12-3 or TRBV12-4 and TRBJ2-2, and TRBD1 aligns with 9 junction nucleotides. The origin of this receptor is a human donor in good health. Some libraries in this study had Jurkat cell RNA spiked in. The sample taken for sequencing was naive CD8+ T cells from blood, with Jurkat cell RNA spiked in. Per the publication, the cell subset or site label means: FACS-sorted CD8+CD4-CCR7+CD45RA+ naive T cells. The CDR3: CASSLPPQGAGGELFF. The DNA sequence reads TGTGCCAGCAGTTTACCCCCACAGGGGGCGGGCGGGGAGCTGTTTTTT.